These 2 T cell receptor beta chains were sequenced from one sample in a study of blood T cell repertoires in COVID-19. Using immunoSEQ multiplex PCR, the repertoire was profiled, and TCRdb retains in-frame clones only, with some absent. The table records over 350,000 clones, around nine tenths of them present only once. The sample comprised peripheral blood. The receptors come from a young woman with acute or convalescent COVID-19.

In DNA form, the CDR3 reads TGTGCCAGCAGCGTAGACGGCTATGGCTACACCTTC. It translates to CASSVDGYGYTF. The V and J genes are TRBV9 and TRBJ1-2, with unresolved D. The CDR3 length is 12 residues. V was trimmed by 0 bases and J by 4 bases, leaving 4 bases between them. Germline CDR1 SGDLS, CDR2 YYNGEE.

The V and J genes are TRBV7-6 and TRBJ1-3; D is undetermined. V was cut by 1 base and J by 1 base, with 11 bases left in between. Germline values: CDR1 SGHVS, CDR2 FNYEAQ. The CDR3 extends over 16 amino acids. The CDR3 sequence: CASSLDGPTSGNTIYF. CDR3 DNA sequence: TGTGCCAGCAGCTTAGATGGGCCAACTTCTGGAAACACCATATATTTT.